This T cell receptor (beta chain) emerged from a study of blood T cells in healthy people across ages. The sample holds a few counts of this clonotype. Next came a second PCR, run for about 7 to 12 cycles, which used a sample-barcoded 5' primer along with a J-beta primer mix. One entry per CDR3 protein results from TCRdb running MiXCR on the 5' RACE reads. The table shows around 970,000 distinct CDR3 sequences, with 51% occurring only once. The CDR3 is 13 amino acids. Germline V gene lookup returns CDR1 LNHNV and CDR2 YYDKDF (reference sequence). V was clipped by 9 bases and J by 5 bases; unmatched bases: 0.

The rearrangement joins TRBV15 to TRBJ2-3, with TRBD2 matching 15 bases. The origin of this receptor is a woman aged 60 to 75 in good health. Sequences were obtained from blood. CDR3 residues: CATGLAGGDTQYF. In nucleotides, the CDR3 is TGTGCCACGGGACTAGCGGGAGGAGATACGCAGTATTTT.